The 25 T cell receptor beta chains listed next were all sequenced from one sample in a study of Ad26.COV2.S vaccination and SARS-CoV-2 variants. Clones were read by immunoSEQ multiplex PCR, and TCRdb kept only the in-frame ones, dropping some. The repertoire holds more than 400,000 clones, with less than 95% as singletons. Treatment meaning: about 20 received Ad26.COV2.S at low or high dose, single or two shots; several received placebo; per-sample allocation not given. Sampling occurred on day 63 after the first vaccine or placebo injection. Sequenced material: peripheral blood, taken in a trial of Ad26.COV2.S vaccine versus placebo. The receptors shown here come from a person between 18 and 65 years old who received the Ad26.COV2.S COVID-19 vaccine or a placebo.

V is TRBV5-4 and J is TRBJ2-7; D remains ambiguous. CDR3 length: 16 residues. CDR1 is SGHNT and CDR2 is YYREEE in the germline V gene (reference sequence). The V end lost 4 bases, the J end lost 2 bases, and 19 bases lay between the germline ends. DNA for the CDR3: TGTGCCAGCAGCGCCAGGCGTTCGGAAACGGCCTACGAGCAGTACTTC. Its protein is CASSARRSETAYEQYF.

This clone was detected only once. V and J are TRBV4-3 and TRBJ2-3, with TRBD2 matching over 12 bases. Germline trimming cut 3 bases from V and 4 bases from J; bases unmatched to any gene: 8. The length of the CDR3 is 17 residues. Per the germline V gene, CDR1 is LGHNA and CDR2 is YSLEER. In DNA, the CDR3 is TGCGCCAGCAGCCAGGCCCCCCTAGCGGGAGGGGCAGATACGCAGTATTTT. This sequence encodes CASSQAPLAGGADTQYF.

The chain uses TRBV10-3 and TRBJ1-2; no firm D call. The V end lost 5 bases, the J end lost 2 bases, and 6 bases lay between the germline ends. There are 12 residues in the CDR3. Germline CDR1 reads ENHRY; CDR2 reads SYGVKD. The CDR3 is CAISWQNYGYTF. The CDR3, as DNA: TGTGCCATCAGTTGGCAGAACTATGGCTACACCTTC.

This clone is a singleton in its sample. The chain recombines TRBV7-3 with TRBJ1-6; no clear D gene. The V gene lost 2 bases and the J gene lost 4 bases, with 9 bases spanning the gap. Per the germline V gene, CDR1 is SGHTA and CDR2 is FQGTGA. The CDR3 extends over 15 amino acids. DNA for the CDR3: TGTGCCAGCAGCTTAGGCGGGAGGTATAATTCACCCCTCCACTTT. Encoded protein: CASSLGGRYNSPLHF.

This rearrangement joins TRBV27 to TRBJ2-7; 12 nucleotides match TRBD2. V was clipped by 5 bases and J by 0 bases; unmatched bases: 8. Per germline, CDR1 MNHEY and CDR2 SMNVEV (reference sequence). The CDR3 has 17 residues. The CDR3 region has the DNA TGTGCCAGCAGTCAACTAGCGGGAGGCCCCAGCTCCTACGAGCAGTACTTC. Its translation is CASSQLAGGPSSYEQYF.

CDR3 region: CASSSPLTGGNQPQHF. The CDR3 coding sequence is TGTGCCAGCAGTTCGCCCCTGACAGGGGGCAATCAGCCCCAGCATTTT. The chain uses TRBV28 and TRBJ1-5, with 8 bases that match TRBD1. J lost 2 bases, V lost 4 bases, and 7 bases had no gene match. In germline, CDR1 is MDHEN, CDR2 SYDVKM. The CDR3 is made up of 16 amino acids.

The chain couples TRBV18 to TRBJ1-5; D unresolved. The length of the CDR3 is 14 residues. Trimming left V 3 bases short and J 6 bases short, with 12 bases between. Germline-derived CDR1 and CDR2 are KGHSH and LQKENI. The chain's CDR3 is CASSPSAGGQPQHF. The DNA of the CDR3 is TGTGCCAGCTCACCGTCGGCGGGTGGTCAGCCCCAGCATTTT. The full variable domain, rest sourced from reference TRBV18 and TRBJ1-5, is NAGVMQNPRHLVRRRGQEARLRCSPMKGHSHVYWYRQLPEEGLKFMVYLQKENIIDESGMPKERFSAEFPKEGPSILRIQQVVRGDSAAYFCASSPSAGGQPQHFGDGTRLSIL.

V is TRBV19 and J is TRBJ2-1, with 7 positions matching TRBD2. CDR1 LNHDA and CDR2 SQIVND come from the germline V gene (reference sequence). The length of the CDR3 is 13 residues. After removal of 4 bases from V and 12 bases from J, the junction contained 9 bases not matched to a gene. The CDR3 region is CASSNQGRGGQFF. The CDR3 DNA is TGTGCCAGTAGTAACCAAGGGCGCGGGGGGCAGTTCTTC.

V gene TRBV11-2 combines with J gene TRBJ2-1; possibly TRBD2 for D (6 bases). The CDR3 loop spans 12 amino acids. The V end lost 5 bases, the J end lost 12 bases, and 14 bases lay between the germline ends. The V gene's germline CDR1 is SGHAT and CDR2 FQNNGV. In DNA form, the CDR3 reads TGTGCCAGCAGCACTTCGCGGGGTTGGCAGTTCTTC. Translating it yields CASSTSRGWQFF.

This chain joins TRBV21-1 and TRBJ2-2; the D call TRBD2 from the table was never checked on the DNA. TRBV21-1 constitutes a pseudogene. CDR3 size: 16 residues. The CDR3 region is CASTWGDAAFNGELFF. CDR3 coding DNA: TGTGCCAGCACCTGGGGGGACGCGGCATTTAACGGGGAGCTGTTTTTT.

The chain combines TRBV24-1 with TRBJ2-1; tentative D call: TRBD1 (6 bases). Germline V gene data show CDR1 as KGHDR and CDR2 as SFDVKD. V dropped 7 bases and J dropped 4 bases, with 13 bases sitting between them. The CDR3 has 14 residues. Here the CDR3 DNA reads TGTGCCACCAGGCCGGGACAAGGATACAATGAGCAGTTCTTC. Translation: CATRPGQGYNEQFF.

The rearrangement uses TRBV6-5 and TRBJ1-2; a possible D gene is TRBD1 (6 bases). V shed 4 bases and J shed 2 bases, with 14 bases lying between them. CDR3 size: 15 residues. The germline V gene encodes CDR1 MNHEY and CDR2 SVGAGI. The CDR3 DNA reads TGTGCCAGCAGTTCCCTGGGGGGGGCGAACTATGGCTACACCTTC. Amino acid sequence: CASSSLGGANYGYTF.

J is TRBJ2-7 and V is TRBV7-3, with D uncertain. The CDR3 extends over 13 amino acids. The V end lost 4 bases, the J end lost 5 bases, and 12 bases lay between the germline ends. Germline values: CDR1 SGHTA, CDR2 FQGTGA. In nucleotides, the CDR3 is TGTGCCAGCAGCTCATCCGGGTCTGACGAGCAGTACTTC. This codes for CASSSSGSDEQYF. Drawing the rest from reference TRBV7-3 and TRBJ2-7, the complete variable domain is GAGVSQTPSNKVTEKGKYVELRCDPISGHTALYWYRQSLGQGPEFLIYFQGTGAADDSGLPNDRFFAVRPEGSVSTLKIQRTERGDSAVYLCASSSSGSDEQYFGPGTRLTVT.

The chain links TRBV7-9 to TRBJ2-7; no reliable D call. Germline lookup yields CDR1 SEHNR and CDR2 FQNEAQ (reference sequence). The CDR3 consists of 13 residues. V was shortened by 0 bases and J by 0 bases, with 3 bases between the two germline ends. CDR3 residues: CASSLADSYEQYF. In nucleotides, the CDR3 is TGTGCCAGCAGCTTAGCGGACTCCTACGAGCAGTACTTC.

The table lists this clone with a count of one. The V gene is TRBV21-1, the J gene TRBJ1-6; whether TRBD1, the table's D call, matches the DNA was not checked. TRBV21-1 is marked as a pseudogene. The CDR3 runs to 16 residues. The CDR3: CASSITPQGSYSPLHF. The CDR3 DNA reads as TGTGCCAGCAGCATTACCCCGCAGGGGTCATATTCACCCCTCCACTTT.

This chain connects TRBV6-5 to TRBJ2-3; perhaps TRBD1 as D (6 bases). CDR1 MNHEY and CDR2 SVGAGI come from the germline V gene. The CDR3 is made up of 13 amino acids. With 6 bases removed from V and 6 bases from J, the gap between germline ends came to 13 bases. CDR3 in DNA: TGTGCCAGCAGCCGACAGGTTGGGGATACGCAGTATTTT. Translating gives CASSRQVGDTQYF.

This clone was recorded once. The rearrangement joins TRBV11-2 to TRBJ1-1; maybe TRBD1 (5 bases). The CDR3 spans 14 residues. CDR1 is SGHAT, CDR2 FQNNGV, per germline. Trimming took 2 bases from V and 6 from J, leaving 13 bases between them. Written as DNA, the CDR3 is TGTGCCAGCAGCTTAACCGGGGACGATCCTGAAGCTTTCTTT. Its protein is CASSLTGDDPEAFF.

This chain uses TRBV14 with TRBJ1-3; the D gene is possibly TRBD1 (5 bases). This CDR3 contains 15 residues. CDR1 is SGHDN, CDR2 FVKESK, per germline. V dropped 4 bases and J dropped 1 base, with 11 bases sitting between them. The CDR3 loop is CASSPAGLSGNTIYF. In DNA form, the CDR3 reads TGTGCCAGCAGCCCCGCAGGGTTATCTGGAAACACCATATATTTT. Based on the CDR3 plus reference TRBV14 and TRBJ1-3, the full variable domain is EAGVTQFPSHSVIEKGQTVTLRCDPISGHDNLYWYRRVMGKEIKFLLHFVKESKQDESGMPNNRFLAERTGGTYSTLKVQPAELEDSGVYFCASSPAGLSGNTIYFGEGSWLTVV.

The chain uses TRBV7-3 and TRBJ2-1; a possible D gene is TRBD2 (5 bases). The V and J ends lost 1 base and 7 bases respectively, with 11 bases between them. Germline-derived CDR1 and CDR2 are SGHTA and FQGTGA. The CDR3 spans 14 residues. Written as DNA, the CDR3 is TGTGCCAGCAGCTTAAGAGGGAATGATAATGAGCAGTTCTTC. Protein product: CASSLRGNDNEQFF.

This clone was detected once. This chain links TRBV6-5 with TRBJ2-7; D not resolved. V lost 2 bases and J lost 7, with 6 bases in between. This CDR3 region has 11 residues. Germline CDR1 and CDR2: MNHEY and SVGAGI. The CDR3 sequence: CASSYAEEQYF. The CDR3 DNA reads as TGTGCCAGCAGTTACGCGGAAGAGCAGTACTTC.

The V call is TRBV5-1, the J call TRBJ1-4; tentatively, D is TRBD1 (5 bases). V dropped 5 bases and J dropped 4 bases, with 15 bases sitting between them. There are 15 residues in the CDR3. In germline, CDR1 is SGHRS, CDR2 YFSETQ. The CDR3, as DNA: TGCGCCAGCAGAGTCTCGGGGGGGTTTAATGAAAAACTGTTTTTT. Residues: CASRVSGGFNEKLFF. Looking up the rest from reference TRBV5-1 and TRBJ1-4 gives the full variable domain: KAGVTQTPRYLIKTRGQQVTLSCSPISGHRSVSWYQQTPGQGLQFLFEYFSETQRNKGNFPGRFSGRQFSNSRSEMNVSTLELGDSALYLCASRVSGGFNEKLFFGSGTQLSVL.

This chain connects TRBV4-1 to TRBJ2-2; D ambiguous. Per the germline V gene, CDR1 is MGHRA and CDR2 is YSYEKL. The CDR3 sequence is 17 residues long. V was trimmed by 3 bases and J by 0 bases, leaving 14 bases between them. The DNA for the CDR3 is TGCGCCAGCAGCCACCCCCCTTTGGCCCCGAACACCGGGGAGCTGTTTTTT. This gives the protein CASSHPPLAPNTGELFF.

J is TRBJ2-7 and V is TRBV25-1, with a possible D match to TRBD1 (6 bases). V dropped 1 base and J dropped 1 base, with 11 bases sitting between them. This CDR3 is built from 15 residues. Germline V CDR1 and CDR2: MGHDK, SYGVNS. The CDR3: CASSELGGSSYEQYF. DNA for the CDR3: TGTGCCAGCAGTGAATTAGGGGGTAGTTCCTACGAGCAGTACTTC.

This clone was seen only once. V is TRBV11-1 and J is TRBJ2-1, with no clear D. The CDR3 contains 13 residues. The germline gives CDR1 SGHAT, CDR2 FQDESV (reference sequence). V was clipped by 4 bases and J by 0 bases, with 4 bases between them. In DNA, the CDR3 is TGTGCCAGCAGCTCGAGCTCCTACAATGAGCAGTTCTTC. This codes for CASSSSSYNEQFF.

The genes are TRBV5-4 and TRBJ2-5; tentatively, D is TRBD1 (5 bases). Per the germline V gene, CDR1 is SGHNT and CDR2 is YYREEE (reference sequence). Trimming removed 1 base from V and 5 bases from J, with 9 bases in between. The CDR3 runs 13 residues. The CDR3 sequence: CASSLSGRETQYF. The CDR3 DNA is TGTGCCAGCAGCTTGTCAGGGCGGGAGACCCAGTACTTC.